This TCR beta chain was recovered during a study of Ad26.COV2.S vaccination and SARS-CoV-2 variants. V lost 5 bases to trimming and J lost 5 bases; unmatched junction nucleotides: 12. Germline CDR1 is SGHTA and CDR2 is FQGNSA. CDR3 size: 15 residues. Sequencing used immunoSEQ multiplex PCR; TCRdb keeps in-frame clones, though not all of them. The repertoire holds around 270,000 clones, with around nine tenths as singletons. Treatment of the sample: around 19 received Ad26.COV2.S at low or high dose, single or two shots; 5 received placebo; per-sample allocation not given. After the first vaccine or placebo injection, samples were drawn on day 63.

The sequences come from peripheral blood, collected in a trial of Ad26.COV2.S vaccine versus placebo. This rearrangement joins TRBV7-2 to TRBJ2-7, with 7 bases that match TRBD1. The clonotype comes from a person aged 18-60 years who received the Ad26.COV2.S COVID-19 vaccine or a placebo. The CDR3 here is CASSQDYRGFNEQYF. DNA for the CDR3: TGTGCCAGCAGCCAAGATTACAGGGGATTCAACGAGCAGTACTTC.